This T cell receptor beta chain is drawn from a study of esophageal squamous cell carcinoma under preoperative chemotherapy. Each CDR3 protein is one row after TCRdb ran MiXCR on the PCR reads. The repertoire holds over 25,000 distinct CDR3 sequences, with roughly 52% as singletons. Germline CDR1 SGHAT, CDR2 FQDESV (reference sequence). This CDR3 is 14 amino acids long. V was cut by 4 bases and J by 6 bases, with 13 bases left in between. Specified time point: after preoperative PTX-NDP chemotherapy. The clonotype was recovered from a human donor with esophageal squamous cell carcinoma. The donor label of this sample is uncertain. The chain employs TRBV11-1 and TRBJ2-1; a weak D match, TRBD2 (7 bases). This sample was gathered from a patient given preoperative chemotherapy. The CDR3 is CASSSTGGANEQFF. CDR3 nucleotide sequence: TGTGCCAGCAGCTCAACTGGGGGGGCCAATGAGCAGTTCTTC.